This T cell receptor (beta chain) was recorded in a study of T cells in Graves' hyperthyroidism and ophthalmopathy. This clonotype has ten or more counts. Authors of the study amplified TCR beta CDR3 regions from RNA transcripts. First-round RT-PCR with HTBI primers amplified the TCR CDR3 region. TCRdb re-called the multiplex PCR reads through MiXCR, storing one row per CDR3 protein. Of around 690,000 distinct CDR3 sequences listed, 15% to 20% are singletons. After removal of 2 bases from V and 6 bases from J, the junction contained 2 bases not matched to a gene. This CDR3 region has 14 residues. The germline CDR1 and CDR2 sequences are SGHTA and FQGNSA.

V usage is TRBV7-2 and J usage is TRBJ2-1, with TRBD2 matching 9 bases. The sequenced sample consisted of blood. The TCR originated in a man in his fifties or sixties with Graves' hyperthyroidism. In DNA, the CDR3 is TGTGCCAGCAGCTTAAGACTAGCGGCCAATGAGCAGTTCTTC. It encodes CASSLRLAANEQFF.